The 15 T cell receptor beta chains reported below all come from one sample, sequenced in a study of Ad26.COV2.S vaccination and SARS-CoV-2 variants. The treatment here: about 20 received Ad26.COV2.S at low or high dose, single or two shots; about five received placebo; per-sample allocation not given. Collection of samples fell on day 63 after the first vaccine or placebo injection. Produced via immunoSEQ multiplex PCR; TCRdb's table is partial and in-frame only. In the table there are around 300,000 clones, approximately 90% of which are singletons. The starting material was peripheral blood, obtained in a trial of Ad26.COV2.S vaccine versus placebo. The origin of the receptors is a person between 18 and 59 years old who received the Ad26.COV2.S COVID-19 vaccine or a placebo.

The chain joins TRBV5-8 to TRBJ1-1; TRBD1 is a possible D gene (6 bases). Germline lookup yields CDR1 SGHTS and CDR2 YDEGEE. CDR3 length equals 13 residues. Trimming stripped 0 bases from V and 6 bases from J, with 9 bases between. The DNA for the CDR3 is TGTGCCAGCAGCTTGGACCAGGGGCCTGAAGCTTTCTTT. Protein product: CASSLDQGPEAFF.

The chain has TRBV19 and TRBJ2-7; tentatively, D is TRBD1 or TRBD2 (7 bases each). CDR1 and CDR2 from the germline V gene are LNHDA and SQIVND (reference sequence). CDR3 size: 14 residues. V was trimmed by 5 bases and J by 4 bases, leaving 15 bases between them. Here the CDR3 reads CASSPRGGLYEQYF. The CDR3 DNA follows: TGTGCCAGTAGTCCCAGGGGGGGCCTTTACGAGCAGTACTTC. The whole variable domain, filled in from reference TRBV19 and TRBJ2-7, reads DGGITQSPKYLFRKEGQNVTLSCEQNLNHDAMYWYRQDPGQGLRLIYYSQIVNDFQKGDIAEGYSVSREKKESFPLTVTSAQKNPTAFYLCASSPRGGLYEQYFGPGTRLTVT.

The sample holds a few counts of this clone. This chain joins TRBV30 and TRBJ1-2, with 10 positions matching TRBD1. The CDR3 has 13 amino acids. Germline CDR1 and CDR2: GTSNPN and SVGIG (reference sequence). The V and J ends lost 5 bases and 6 bases, in that order; junction bases with no gene match: 6. The CDR3 spells CAWGTTGGDGYTF. DNA of the CDR3: TGTGCCTGGGGGACGACAGGGGGCGATGGCTACACCTTC.

The J gene is TRBJ1-4, the V gene TRBV19, with 9 bases lining up with TRBD1. The CDR3 has 15 amino acids. Per the germline V gene, CDR1 is LNHDA and CDR2 is SQIVND (reference sequence). V lost 9 bases to trimming and J lost 5 bases; unmatched junction nucleotides: 10. The CDR3 region is CASKNTGTGNEKLFF. CDR3 in DNA: TGTGCCAGCAAGAACACCGGGACAGGGAATGAAAAACTGTTTTTT.

The chain uses TRBV10-2 and TRBJ2-1; D unresolved. Germline V gene data show CDR1 as WSHSY and CDR2 as SAAADI. The CDR3 is 15 residues long. Trimming cost V 3 bases and J 2 bases, with 11 bases left between them. CDR3 amino acids: CASSDHIVAYNEQFF. CDR3 in DNA: TGCGCCAGCAGTGATCACATAGTCGCCTACAATGAGCAGTTCTTC.

The rearrangement uses TRBV5-6 and TRBJ1-6, with D hard to call. CDR1 and CDR2 from the germline V gene are SGHDT and YYEEEE. The CDR3 is 14 amino acids. Trimming cost V 0 bases and J 10 bases, with 11 bases left between them. The CDR3: CASSLEGRWSPLHF. In DNA, the CDR3 is TGTGCCAGCAGCTTGGAAGGGCGCTGGTCACCCCTCCACTTT.

V usage is TRBV5-4 and J usage is TRBJ2-7; no reliable D call. The germline V gene has CDR1 SGHNT and CDR2 YYREEE (reference sequence). There are 13 residues in the CDR3. The V and J ends lost 1 base and 0 bases respectively, with 5 bases between them. Written as DNA, the CDR3 is TGTGCCAGCAGCTTGAAGGGCTCCTACGAGCAGTACTTC. It is translated as CASSLKGSYEQYF.

The J gene is TRBJ2-3, the V gene TRBV7-9; D call uncertain. Germline V gene sequence: CDR1 SEHNR, CDR2 FQNEAQ (reference sequence). With 6 bases removed from V and 5 bases from J, the gap between germline ends came to 18 bases. The length of the CDR3 is 15 residues. The CDR3 reads CASSPGLYPGDTQYF. The CDR3 region has the DNA TGTGCCAGCAGTCCCGGCCTCTACCCCGGAGATACGCAGTATTTT.

This chain links TRBV7-9 with TRBJ2-7; TRBD1 might be the D (7 bases). Germline V gene lookup returns CDR1 SEHNR and CDR2 FQNEAQ (reference sequence). V lost 3 bases and J lost 3, with 27 bases in between. This CDR3 spans 19 amino acids. CDR3 protein: CASSFSRMDRRKGGYEQYF. The CDR3 nucleotides are TGTGCCAGCAGCTTTTCCCGTATGGACAGGCGTAAGGGAGGCTACGAGCAGTACTTC.

This CDR3 is CASSQAWDRVSGNTIYF. In DNA form, the CDR3 reads TGTGCCAGCAGCCAAGCCTGGGACCGAGTCTCTGGAAACACCATATATTTT. The chain carries TRBV3-1 (or the pseudogene TRBV3-2) and TRBJ1-3; weak D call: TRBD1 (5 bases). V lost 1 base and J lost 0, with 13 bases in between. The CDR3 sequence is 17 residues long. Germline loops: CDR1 LGHDT, CDR2 YNNKEL (reference sequence).

This rearrangement joins TRBV7-4 to TRBJ2-1; no reliable D call. The CDR3 extends over 15 amino acids. Germline CDR1 SGHVT, CDR2 SQSDAQ. With 2 bases removed from V and 5 bases from J, the gap between germline ends came to 13 bases. CDR3 sequence reads: CASSLNFPRHNEQFF. CDR3 sequence (DNA): TGTGCCAGCAGCTTAAATTTCCCTAGGCACAATGAGCAGTTCTTC.

This chain connects TRBV7-2 to TRBJ2-3; TRBD1 is a possible D gene (5 bases). CDR1 SGHTA and CDR2 FQGNSA come from the germline V gene. The CDR3 covers 16 residues. V was clipped by 5 bases and J by 5 bases, with 20 bases between them. This CDR3 reads CASSPPGRRGGDTQYF. The CDR3 region has the DNA TGTGCCAGCAGCCCTCCCGGACGTAGGGGCGGAGATACGCAGTATTTT.

The chain combines TRBV14 with TRBJ2-1, with D hard to call. CDR3 length: 12 residues. Trimming shortened V by 1 base and J by 10 bases, and 8 bases separated the two germline ends. Looked up from germline, CDR1 is SGHDN and CDR2 is FVKESK. The CDR3 DNA reads TGTGCCAGCAGCCAAGGAGCTATCGAGCAGTTCTTC. Translated: CASSQGAIEQFF.

Of note for this clone: Other DNA sequences from this sample encode an identical CDR3 as well. The chain combines TRBV28 with TRBJ1-2; 7 bases match TRBD1. The CDR3 has 12 residues. CDR1 is MDHEN, CDR2 SYDVKM, per germline. Germline trimming cut 9 bases from V and 4 bases from J; bases unmatched to any gene: 5. CDR3 protein: CASRTGPYGYTF. CDR3 bases: TGTGCCAGTAGGACAGGCCCCTATGGCTACACCTTC.

The V and J genes are TRBV2 and TRBJ2-7, with D possibly TRBD2 on 6 matching bases. Germline V gene lookup returns CDR1 SNHLY and CDR2 FYNNEI. Trimming took 8 bases from V and 5 from J, leaving 19 bases between them. This CDR3 has 14 residues. CDR3 amino acids: CASDGGLARHEQYF. The CDR3 region has the DNA TGTGCCAGCGATGGGGGTCTAGCGAGGCACGAGCAGTACTTC. The whole variable domain, filled in from reference TRBV2 and TRBJ2-7, reads EPEVTQTPSHQVTQMGQEVILRCVPISNHLYFYWYRQILGQKVEFLVSFYNNEISEKSEIFDDQFSVERPDGSNFTLKIRSTKLEDSAMYFCASDGGLARHEQYFGPGTRLTVT.